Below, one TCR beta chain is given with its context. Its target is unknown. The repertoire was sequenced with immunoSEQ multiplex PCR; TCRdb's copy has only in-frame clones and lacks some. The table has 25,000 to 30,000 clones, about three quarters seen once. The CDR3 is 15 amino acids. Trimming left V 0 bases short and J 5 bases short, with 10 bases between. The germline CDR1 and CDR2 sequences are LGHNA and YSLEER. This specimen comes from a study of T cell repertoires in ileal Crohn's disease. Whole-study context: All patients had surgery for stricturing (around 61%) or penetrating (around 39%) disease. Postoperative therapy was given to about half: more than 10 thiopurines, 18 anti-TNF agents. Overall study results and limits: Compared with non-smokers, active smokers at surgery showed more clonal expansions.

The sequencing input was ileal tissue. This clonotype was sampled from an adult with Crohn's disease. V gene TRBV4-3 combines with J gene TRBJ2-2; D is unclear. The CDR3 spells CASSQEVRLTGELFF. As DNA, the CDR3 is TGCGCCAGCAGCCAAGAAGTGCGCCTTACCGGGGAGCTGTTTTTT.